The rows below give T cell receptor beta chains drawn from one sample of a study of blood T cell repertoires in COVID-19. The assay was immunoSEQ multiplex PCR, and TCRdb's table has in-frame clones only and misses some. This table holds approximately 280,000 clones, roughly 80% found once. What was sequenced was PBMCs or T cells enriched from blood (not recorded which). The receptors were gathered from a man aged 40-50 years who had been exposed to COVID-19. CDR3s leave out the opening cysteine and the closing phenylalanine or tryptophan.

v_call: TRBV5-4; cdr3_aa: ASSLGAPTGSGNTIY
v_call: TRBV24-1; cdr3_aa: ATSQDTEELF
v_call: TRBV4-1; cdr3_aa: ASSHLAGGTYEQY
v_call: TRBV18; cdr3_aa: ASLPDSGANVLT
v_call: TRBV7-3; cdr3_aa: ASSRGQANTEAF
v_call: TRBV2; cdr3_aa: ASRIDSKNTEAF
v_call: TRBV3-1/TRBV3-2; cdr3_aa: ASSLTGSYEQY
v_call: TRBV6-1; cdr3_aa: ASSEVARSEAF
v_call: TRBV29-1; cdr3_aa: SGIPTLSTDTQY
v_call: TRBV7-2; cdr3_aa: ASSLSGQTNTGELF
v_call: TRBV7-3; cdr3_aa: ASSLSGLGADTQY
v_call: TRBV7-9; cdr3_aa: ASLHQGKAEAF
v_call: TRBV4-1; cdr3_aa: ASSQVGPRKRHLNGYT
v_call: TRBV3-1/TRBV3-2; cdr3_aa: ASSQGTAFAEQY
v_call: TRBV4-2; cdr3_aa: ASSPGEGLVETQY
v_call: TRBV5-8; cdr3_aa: ASSLWGYRDDRQPQH
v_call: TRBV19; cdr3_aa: ASSLRQGGNTGELF
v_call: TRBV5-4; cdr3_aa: ASSLSGMNTGELF
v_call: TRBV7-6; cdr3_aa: ASSSRPGGEQY
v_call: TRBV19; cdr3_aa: ASSEGWVETQY
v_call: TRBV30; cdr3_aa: AWSVGSGGLTDTQY
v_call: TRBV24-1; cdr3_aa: ATGVAGLDTQY
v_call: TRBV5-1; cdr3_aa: ASSLGAGQQETQY
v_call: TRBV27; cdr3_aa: ASSLVGGYGYT
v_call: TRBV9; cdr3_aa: ASSVTSGSVRSGELF
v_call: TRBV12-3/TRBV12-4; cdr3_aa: ASSLTGQRRPF